This T cell receptor (beta chain) derives from a study of blood T cell repertoires in COVID-19. Study summary: Nucleic acid was either cDNA or gDNA, and it came from T cells, B-cell-depleted T cells, or PBMCs.

CDR3 length: 14 residues. V gave up 4 bases and J gave up 3 bases; unmatched junction bases: 3. CDR1 is MNHEY, CDR2 SVGAGI, per germline. Source study methods: Estimated nucleated cell counts came from reference gene primer amplification. Here immunoSEQ multiplex PCR was the method, and the copy in TCRdb shows in-frame clones only, minus some. The V and J calls and the clone size are those of that table, but D and trimming were determined from the DNA. The sample carries roughly 69,000 clones, around 90% recorded once. The sample was peripheral blood. V usage is TRBV6-5 and J usage is TRBJ2-1; 7 bases agree with TRBD1. This TCR derives from a man between 50 and 59 years old with acute or convalescent COVID-19. The CDR3 sequence is CASSSGQDYNEQFF. CDR3 DNA sequence: TGTGCCAGCAGTTCCGGACAGGACTACAATGAGCAGTTCTTC.